This passage covers 25 T cell receptor beta chains from one sample sequenced in a study of T cells in Graves' hyperthyroidism and ophthalmopathy (dated by TCRdb to about 2019). Libraries came from multiplex PCR. Instrument used: Illumina HiSeq 2000. TCR beta CDR3 regions were amplified from RNA transcripts. For the first round of RT-PCR on the TCR CDR3, the HTBI primer set was used together with the Qiagen OneStep RT-PCR kit. Using fastp at Q25 and MiXCR, TCRdb reprocessed the public reads and kept productive beta chains. Entries that share a CDR3 protein sequence are merged under the most common genes and DNA. The table for this sample lists about 400,000 distinct CDR3 sequences; approximately 15% of them were counted only once. Approximately 8% of the sample belongs to the ten largest clones. Source material: blood. Receptors originate from a woman between 18 and 29 years old with Graves' hyperthyroidism.

In its sample, this clonotype was seen many times. The CDR3 region has the DNA TGCAGCGTTACTGGGACTAGCGGGAGTCACCGCTCCTACAATGAGCAGTTCTTC. It is translated as CSVTGTSGSHRSYNEQFF. The V and J genes are TRBV29-1 and TRBJ2-1, with 14 positions matching TRBD2. V lost 5 bases to trimming and J lost 0 bases; unmatched junction nucleotides: 9. The CDR3 runs 18 residues. Germline values: CDR1 SQVTM, CDR2 ANQGSEA.

This clonotype occurred many times. This chain joins TRBV2 and TRBJ2-1; D is unresolved. The CDR3 contains 13 residues. Germline CDR1 is SNHLY and CDR2 is FYNNEI. V lost 4 bases and J lost 8, with 12 bases in between. CDR3 in DNA: TGTGCCAGCAGTGTAGAGATCGTCCATGAGCAGTTCTTC. Protein sequence: CASSVEIVHEQFF.

The V call is TRBV5-8, the J call TRBJ2-5, with 12 bases identical to TRBD1. With V trimmed by 3 bases and J by 4 bases, 7 bases remained unmatched. CDR1 SGHTS and CDR2 YDEGEE come from the germline V gene. CDR3 length equals 16 residues. The CDR3 region has the DNA TGTGCCAGCAGCTCCGGAGGGGACAGGGGGCTAGAGACCCAGTACTTC. Amino acids: CASSSGGDRGLETQYF.

This clonotype has ten or more counts. The chain is built from TRBV28 and TRBJ1-6; the D gene is possibly TRBD1 (6 bases). Germline CDR1 and CDR2: MDHEN and SYDVKM. The CDR3 spans 15 residues. Trimming removed 6 bases at V and 8 bases at J, with 17 bases between. CDR3 in amino acids: CASRTGQIGDSPLHF. CDR3 coding DNA: TGTGCCAGCAGGACAGGCCAGATCGGGGATTCACCCCTCCACTTT.

This clonotype was found many times. V usage is TRBV6-2 or TRBV6-3 and J usage is TRBJ2-1; 10 bases line up with TRBD2. This CDR3 has 15 residues. The germline gives CDR1 MNHEY, CDR2 SVGEGT. J gave up 5 bases and V 5 bases, and 6 bases lay outside the gene matches. In DNA form, the CDR3 reads TGTGCCAGCAGTCCTCCTAGCGGGGGTGACAATGAGCAGTTCTTC. Its translation: CASSPPSGGDNEQFF.

This clonotype was recorded at least ten times. CDR3 coding DNA: TGTGCCAGCAGCTTAGGGAGGGGGCGGGGAGAGACCCAGTACTTC. Its translation: CASSLGRGRGETQYF. This chain links TRBV7-8 with TRBJ2-5, with a possible D match to TRBD1 (7 bases). Germline CDR1 is SGHVS and CDR2 is FQNEAQ. The CDR3 has 15 amino acids. The germline V and J ends were trimmed by 1 base and 4 bases, with 13 bases remaining between them.

This clonotype came up a few times. The rearrangement links TRBV20-1 to TRBJ1-3, with D possibly being TRBD1 (6 bases). The CDR3 loop spans 15 amino acids. Trimming shortened V by 6 bases and J by 0 bases, and 15 bases separated the two germline ends. The germline CDR1 and CDR2 sequences are DFQATT and SNEGSKA (reference sequence). Written as DNA, the CDR3 is TGCAGTGCAAAGGACAGTACGTTCTCTGGAAACACCATATATTTT. It encodes CSAKDSTFSGNTIYF.

This clonotype was seen many times. The gene calls are TRBV12-5 and TRBJ1-6; possibly TRBD1 for D (5 bases). The CDR3 length is 15 residues. V lost 2 bases and J lost 8, with 13 bases in between. Germline V gene data show CDR1 as LGHNT and CDR2 as FRNRAP. This chain's CDR3 is CASGLFVGGDSPLHF. The CDR3, as DNA: TGTGCTAGTGGTTTGTTCGTGGGGGGGGATTCACCCCTCCACTTT.

This clonotype was found many times. This chain joins TRBV20-1 and TRBJ1-5; no reliable D call. CDR1 is DFQATT, CDR2 SNEGSKA, per germline (reference sequence). The CDR3 consists of 13 residues. V was shortened by 5 bases and J by 0 bases, with 8 bases between the two germline ends. The chain's CDR3 is CSAARDSNQPQHF. The CDR3 bases are TGCAGTGCTGCCAGAGATAGCAATCAGCCCCAGCATTTT.

There are many counts of this clonotype. The chain has TRBV7-8 and TRBJ2-2; 9 nucleotides align to TRBD1. V lost 5 bases and J lost 7; bases outside the gene matches: 11. The CDR3 runs to 16 residues. Germline assignment: CDR1 SGHVS and CDR2 FQNEAQ. CDR3 bases: TGTGCCAGCAGCACACTACAGGGGGCGCGAAACGGGGAGCTGTTTTTT. Protein sequence: CASSTLQGARNGELFF.

In its sample, this clonotype was seen many times. As DNA, the CDR3 is TGTGCCAGCAGCTTAGAAGGAGTGTCCTCTGAAGCTTTCTTT. Amino acids: CASSLEGVSSEAFF. The chain joins TRBV11-3 to TRBJ1-1; D is unclear. The CDR3 is 14 amino acids. Per germline, CDR1 SGHNT and CDR2 YENEEA. Trimming removed 0 bases from V and 6 bases from J, with 11 bases in between.

This clonotype has ten or more counts. The CDR3 DNA sequence: TGTGCCAGCAGCCCAAGACGCAGCTCAGATACGCAGTATTTT. Translation: CASSPRRSSDTQYF. The rearrangement links TRBV11-3 to TRBJ2-3; D ambiguous. CDR3 length: 14 residues. Germline V gene lookup returns CDR1 SGHNT and CDR2 YENEEA. V shed 5 bases and J shed 4 bases, with 13 bases lying between them.

The chain joins TRBV2 to TRBJ2-2; D perhaps matches TRBD2 (5 bases). V was cut by 7 bases and J by 2 bases, with 11 bases left in between. Germline CDR1 is SNHLY and CDR2 is FYNNEI. This CDR3 comprises 14 residues. The CDR3: CASTKRENTGELFF. The DNA for the CDR3 is TGTGCCAGCACTAAACGGGAAAACACCGGGGAGCTGTTTTTT. The full variable domain, in which reference TRBV2 and TRBJ2-2 provide the parts outside the CDR3, is EPEVTQTPSHQVTQMGQEVILRCVPISNHLYFYWYRQILGQKVEFLVSFYNNEISEKSEIFDDQFSVERPDGSNFTLKIRSTKLEDSAMYFCASTKRENTGELFFGEGSRLTVL.

This clonotype was observed a few times. The chain combines TRBV6-5 with TRBJ2-1; no clear D gene. The CDR3 runs to 17 residues. The germline V gene has CDR1 MNHEY and CDR2 SVGAGI. V lost 0 bases, J lost 0 bases, and 12 bases lay in between. The CDR3 here is CASSYSYQISSYNEQFF. CDR3 DNA sequence: TGTGCCAGCAGTTACTCGTATCAGATTAGCTCCTACAATGAGCAGTTCTTC.

V is TRBV6-2 or TRBV6-3 and J is TRBJ1-5; tentatively, D is TRBD1 (6 bases). The germline V gene has CDR1 MNHEY and CDR2 SVGEGT. V was clipped by 5 bases and J by 4 bases, with 12 bases between them. This CDR3 is built from 14 residues. This CDR3 is CASSARGGNQPQHF. The CDR3 DNA is TGTGCCAGCAGTGCCAGGGGAGGGAATCAGCCCCAGCATTTT.

The chain couples TRBV7-9 to TRBJ2-7; maybe TRBD2 (6 bases). The CDR3 has 13 residues. Between the trimmed V and J ends, which lost 3 bases and 6 bases, there was a span of 12 bases. The germline V gene encodes CDR1 SEHNR and CDR2 FQNEAQ (reference sequence). CDR3 sequence reads: CASSLGGDFEQYF. The DNA for the CDR3 is TGTGCCAGCAGCTTGGGAGGAGATTTCGAGCAGTACTTC.

This clonotype was observed many times. The chain employs TRBV10-3 and TRBJ1-1; D call uncertain. This CDR3 spans 14 amino acids. Germline V lookup: CDR1 ENHRY, CDR2 SYGVKD. The germline V and J ends were trimmed by 3 bases and 7 bases, with 15 bases remaining between them. The CDR3 protein is CAISDLPNRNEAFF. The CDR3 nucleotides read TGTGCCATCAGTGACCTCCCGAACCGAAATGAAGCTTTCTTT.

This clonotype was detected once. This rearrangement joins TRBV20-1 to TRBJ2-2, with TRBD2 matching 7 bases. This CDR3 is built from 13 residues. The germline CDR1 and CDR2 sequences are DFQATT and SNEGSKA (reference sequence). With 3 bases clipped from V and 4 bases from J, the junction kept 2 bases outside the gene matches. In nucleotides, the CDR3 is TGCAGTGCTAGCGGGGGGTTCACCGGGGAGCTGTTTTTT. Its translation: CSASGGFTGELFF.

In this sample, this clonotype turned up many times. J is TRBJ1-6 and V is TRBV6-1; TRBD1 might be the D (5 bases). The length of the CDR3 is 15 residues. CDR1 MNHNS and CDR2 SASEGT come from the germline V gene. V was pared by 5 bases and J by 8 bases, with 16 bases between. The DNA of the CDR3 is TGTGCCAGCAGTTTACAGGATGAGGGGTATTCACCCCTCCACTTT. Protein sequence: CASSLQDEGYSPLHF.

This clonotype has a count of ten or more. The rearrangement links TRBV2 to TRBJ2-7; D remains ambiguous. The CDR3 extends over 13 amino acids. Per germline, CDR1 SNHLY and CDR2 FYNNEI. Trimming took 0 bases from V and 1 from J, leaving 4 bases between them. CDR3 bases: TGTGCCAGCAGTGAAGCTTCTTCCTACGAGCAGTACTTC. Its protein product is CASSEASSYEQYF.

In its sample, this clonotype was seen many times. V usage is TRBV3-1 and J usage is TRBJ2-1, with TRBD2 matching over 10 bases. Germline V CDR1 and CDR2: LGHDT, YNNKEL (reference sequence). The CDR3 consists of 15 residues. J lost 2 bases, V lost 3 bases, and 1 base had no gene match. CDR3 residues: CASSQGLAPYNEQFF. The CDR3 region has the DNA TGTGCCAGCAGCCAGGGACTAGCGCCCTACAATGAGCAGTTCTTC.

This clonotype was counted at least ten times. The rearrangement uses TRBV9 and TRBJ2-3; D is ambiguous. V was cut by 0 bases and J by 5 bases, with 4 bases left in between. The germline V gene has CDR1 SGDLS and CDR2 YYNGEE. This CDR3 is built from 12 residues. This CDR3 reads CASSVDQDTQYF. The DNA for the CDR3 is TGTGCCAGCAGCGTAGACCAAGATACGCAGTATTTT. The whole variable domain, filled in from reference TRBV9 and TRBJ2-3, reads DSGVTQTPKHLITATGQRVTLRCSPRSGDLSVYWYQQSLDQGLQFLIQYYNGEERAKGNILERFSAQQFPDLHSELNLSSLELGDSALYFCASSVDQDTQYFGPGTRLTVL.

This clonotype showed up many times. The chain links TRBV7-8 to TRBJ2-7; D perhaps matches TRBD2 (6 bases). Germline V gene data show CDR1 as SGHVS and CDR2 as FQNEAQ. V lost 5 bases and J lost 0, with 11 bases in between. The CDR3 spans 14 residues. CDR3 region: CASSPRETSYEQYF. CDR3 DNA sequence: TGTGCCAGCAGCCCCCGGGAGACCTCCTACGAGCAGTACTTC.

In this sample, this clonotype turned up once. This chain links TRBV7-9 with TRBJ1-1; D is undetermined. This CDR3 has 13 residues. Germline CDR1 reads SEHNR; CDR2 reads FQNEAQ (reference sequence). V was clipped by 1 base and J by 4 bases, with 7 bases between them. The CDR3 region has the DNA TGTGCCAGCAGCTTAGGTTCATCCACTGAAGCTTTCTTT. It codes for CASSLGSSTEAFF.

This clonotype was seen ten or more times. The V call is TRBV19, the J call TRBJ1-2, with a possible D match to TRBD1 (5 bases). V was clipped by 6 bases and J by 4 bases, with 12 bases between them. The CDR3 spans 13 residues. Germline values: CDR1 LNHDA, CDR2 SQIVND (reference sequence). CDR3 nucleotides: TGTGCCAGTAGGGCCCGGGACCGCTATGGCTACACCTTC. Translation: CASRARDRYGYTF.